Listed below are T cell receptor beta chains from one sample, sequenced in a study of blood T cell repertoires in COVID-19. Measured with immunoSEQ multiplex PCR; TCRdb has only the in-frame clones, and not every one. The table lists fewer than 20,000 clones, roughly 79% of them singletons, with 25% to 35% in the top ten. Material: peripheral blood. Receptors originate from a man aged 70 or older with active or convalescent COVID-19. Each CDR3 is given with its conserved first and last residue. The D gene is left open where the match is weak. Size is stated for part of the rows, as once, few or many counts, or as a class when the clone is expanded.

>-|TRBV27|TRBJ2-2|TRBD2
CASRRLAVNTGELFF
TGTGCCAGCAGGAGACTAGCGGTGAACACCGGGGAGCTGTTTTTT
>-|TRBV13|TRBJ1-6|-
CASSLGSPTLNSPLHF
TGTGCCAGCAGCTTAGGGTCCCCTACACTAAATTCACCCCTCCACTTT
>few|TRBV6-1|TRBJ2-1|-
CASSEALRVTAQFF
TGTGCCAGCAGTGAAGCGCTTCGGGTAACGGCGCAGTTCTTC
>-|TRBV6-5|TRBJ1-2|-
CASSYDSLLTGGYTF
TGTGCCAGCAGTTACGACAGCCTCCTAACCGGTGGCTACACCTTC
>-|TRBV28|TRBJ2-7|TRBD1
CASSYQGGQGSYEQYF
TGTGCCAGCAGCTACCAAGGGGGACAGGGGTCCTACGAGCAGTACTTC
>-|TRBV4-1|TRBJ2-7|-
CASSQEISQSYEQYF
TGCGCCAGCAGCCAAGAGATCTCACAGTCCTACGAGCAGTACTTC
>-|TRBV28|TRBJ1-2|TRBD1
CATSRPGQGAGGYTF
TGTGCCACCTCCAGACCCGGACAGGGGGCAGGTGGCTACACCTTC
>-|TRBV30|TRBJ1-3|-
CAWNSRSGNTIYF
TGTGCCTGGAATAGTAGAAGTGGAAACACCATATATTTT
>once|TRBV29-1|TRBJ2-7|-
CSVVPGATYEQYF
TGCAGCGTTGTACCGGGAGCTACTTACGAGCAGTACTTC
>-|TRBV5-8|TRBJ2-7|TRBD2
CASSFWTSGRYEQYF
TGTGCCAGCAGCTTCTGGACTAGCGGGAGGTACGAGCAGTACTTC
>medium-sized|TRBV28|TRBJ2-7|TRBD1
CASSSIQGAFTYEQYF
TGTGCCAGCAGTTCTATTCAGGGGGCCTTTACCTACGAGCAGTACTTC
>once|TRBV28|TRBJ1-2|TRBD1
CASRPPGQTRWGYGYTF
TGTGCCAGCAGACCACCGGGACAGACAAGGTGGGGCTATGGCTACACCTTC
>-|TRBV28|TRBJ1-5|-
CASSPSTGLLGNQPQHF
TGTGCCAGCAGTCCCTCGACAGGCCTTTTGGGCAATCAGCCCCAGCATTTT
>once|TRBV6-5|TRBJ2-5|TRBD2
CASTRLAGPQETQYF
TGTGCCAGCACCCGACTAGCGGGGCCCCAAGAGACCCAGTACTTC
>-|TRBV7-9|TRBJ2-5|TRBD1
CASSLRTGGASETQYF
TGTGCCAGCAGCTTAAGGACAGGGGGCGCTTCAGAGACCCAGTACTTC
>few|TRBV5-8|TRBJ1-1|-
CASSLFWGETGVPTEAFF
TGTGCCAGCAGCTTGTTTTGGGGCGAGACAGGTGTTCCCACTGAAGCTTTCTTT
>-|TRBV30|TRBJ2-5|TRBD2
CAWSPGLAGGETQYF
TGTGCCTGGAGCCCGGGACTAGCGGGGGGAGAGACCCAGTACTTC
>-|TRBV28|TRBJ2-7|-
CASSLSAGLGTLEYEQYF
TGTGCCAGCAGTTTATCGGCTGGACTAGGGACATTGGAGTACGAGCAGTACTTC
>-|TRBV7-9|TRBJ2-1|-
CASSFDSPYNEQFF
TGTGCCAGCAGCTTTGACAGTCCCTACAATGAGCAGTTCTTC
>-|TRBV30|TRBJ2-7|-
CAWSQVGARYEQYF
TGTGCCTGGAGCCAAGTGGGCGCACGGTACGAGCAGTACTTC
>-|TRBV7-2|TRBJ1-4|-
CASSLMPGANEKLFF
TGTGCCAGCAGCTTAATGCCGGGAGCTAATGAAAAACTGTTTTTT
>-|TRBV11-1|TRBJ2-7|-
CASSPDSYEQYF
TGTGCCAGCAGCCCAGACAGTTACGAGCAGTACTTC
>-|TRBV4-3|TRBJ2-1|TRBD2
CASSQDSRAGEQFF
TGCGCCAGCAGCCAAGATAGTAGAGCGGGGGAGCAGTTCTTC
>-|TRBV10-3|TRBJ2-3|TRBD2
CAISGTSGGSTDTQYF
TGTGCCATCAGTGGAACTAGCGGGGGCTCCACAGATACGCAGTATTTT
>-|TRBV5-1|TRBJ2-3|TRBD1
CASSLGGTGGADTQYF
TGCGCCAGCAGCTTGGGAGGGACAGGGGGAGCAGATACGCAGTATTTT
>-|TRBV3-1/TRBV3-2|TRBJ2-7|-
CASSQSLPVYEQYF
TGTGCCAGCAGCCAGAGTCTCCCCGTCTACGAGCAGTACTTC
>-|TRBV28|TRBJ2-7|TRBD2
CASRSSPLAGGPLGEQYF
TGTGCCAGCAGATCCTCACCCTTAGCGGGAGGGCCGTTGGGAGAGCAGTACTTC
>-|TRBV6-5|TRBJ2-1|-
CASKHRSSYNEQFF
TGTGCCAGCAAACACAGGAGCTCCTACAATGAGCAGTTCTTC
>-|TRBV6-5|TRBJ2-1|TRBD2
CASSLRLADEQFF
TGTGCCAGCAGCCTTAGACTAGCTGATGAGCAGTTCTTC
>-|TRBV6-5|TRBJ2-7|-
CASTRQVGNEQYF
TGTGCCAGCACCAGACAGGTTGGGAACGAGCAGTACTTC
>few|TRBV7-8|TRBJ2-7|-
CASSPLHEQYF
TGTGCCAGCAGCCCCCTTCACGAGCAGTACTTC
>-|TRBV12-3/TRBV12-4|TRBJ1-1|-
CASSFSDTEAFF
TGTGCCAGCAGTTTCTCGGACACTGAAGCTTTCTTT
>-|TRBV5-4|TRBJ1-1|-
CASSGRGTEAFF
TGTGCCAGCAGCGGGAGGGGCACTGAAGCTTTCTTT
>-|TRBV7-2|TRBJ1-2|-
CASSLVPHYGYTF
TGTGCCAGCAGCTTAGTTCCTCACTATGGCTACACCTTC
>once|TRBV5-1|TRBJ2-5|TRBD2
CASSLVAGGGQETQYF
TGCGCCAGCAGCTTGGTGGCGGGAGGTGGACAAGAGACCCAGTACTTC
>once|TRBV3-1/TRBV3-2|TRBJ2-7|-
CASSPPRGRGGSYEQYF
TGTGCCAGCAGCCCTCCCAGGGGCAGGGGCGGATCCTACGAGCAGTACTTC
>-|TRBV7-3|TRBJ1-1|-
CASSEHRDTEAFF
TGTGCCAGCAGCGAACACAGGGACACTGAAGCTTTCTTT
>-|TRBV3-1/TRBV3-2|TRBJ2-3|TRBD2
CASSSRTSGVITDTQYF
TGTGCCAGCAGCTCTCGGACTAGCGGGGTTATCACAGATACGCAGTATTTT
>-|TRBV6-2/TRBV6-3|TRBJ1-1|-
CASSKPGLPTEAFF
TGTGCCAGCAGTAAGCCGGGACTCCCTACTGAAGCTTTCTTT
>few|TRBV19|TRBJ1-5|-
CASSMPRGGNSNQPQHF
TGTGCCAGTAGTATGCCCCGCGGGGGAAATAGCAATCAGCCCCAGCATTTT
>once|TRBV28|TRBJ1-4|-
CASDRTNEKLFF
TGTGCCAGCGACAGAACTAATGAAAAACTGTTTTTT
>-|TRBV24-1|TRBJ2-5|TRBD2
CATSGVSGSGETQYF
TGTGCCACCAGTGGGGTTAGCGGGAGCGGGGAGACCCAGTACTTC
>-|TRBV27|TRBJ2-7|TRBD2
CASSFGTSGSEQYF
TGTGCCAGCAGTTTCGGGACTAGCGGGAGCGAGCAGTACTTC
>-|TRBV28|TRBJ1-5|TRBD1
CASSLRAGGIAQHF
TGTGCCAGCAGTTTAAGAGCAGGGGGAATAGCCCAGCATTTT
>once|TRBV10-3|TRBJ2-5|TRBD1
CAIGDGTEETQYF
TGTGCCATCGGGGATGGGACAGAAGAGACCCAGTACTTC
>few|TRBV25-1|TRBJ1-1|-
CASSDGSTGNTEAFF
TGTGCCAGCTCCGACGGGAGTACAGGGAACACTGAAGCTTTCTTT
>-|TRBV10-3|TRBJ1-6|-
CAISESAGGDSPLHF
TGTGCCATCAGTGAGTCAGCCGGGGGAGATTCACCCCTCCACTTT
>-|TRBV28|TRBJ2-7|TRBD2
CASSRGLAGFAEQYF
TGTGCCAGCAGTCGGGGACTAGCGGGATTCGCCGAGCAGTACTTC
>once|TRBV7-8|TRBJ1-2|TRBD1
CASSPGGGNGYTF
TGTGCCAGCAGCCCGGGAGGGGGCAATGGCTACACCTTC
>-|TRBV7-3|TRBJ1-2|TRBD1
CASSSRGGTDTTYTF
TGTGCCAGCAGCTCCCGAGGGGGGACAGACACTACATACACCTTC
>-|TRBV27|TRBJ1-6|-
CASSLKRGNSPLHF
TGTGCCAGCAGCTTAAAAAGGGGTAATTCACCCCTCCACTTT
>-|TRBV28|TRBJ2-7|TRBD1
CASGTGGAEQYF
TGTGCCAGCGGGACAGGGGGCGCCGAGCAGTACTTC
>once|TRBV5-1|TRBJ2-1|-
CASSLASHNEQFF
TGCGCCAGCAGCTTGGCGAGTCACAATGAGCAGTTCTTC